This TCR beta chain appears in the sequencing data of a study of cytomegalovirus exposure and HLA in healthy donors (dated by TCRdb to about 2017). Study-level background: An earlier analysis of more than 550 of the donors reported approximately 300 Gb of sequence data and around 100 million unique TCR beta sequences obtained from about 200 million T cells. Roughly 300 gigabases of sequencing data and roughly 80 million unique TCR sequences made up an early release that covered several hundred HLA-typed donors. Of the 300 to 500 genotyped donors, over 80% were placed in the genetic ancestry cluster associated with self-reported Caucasian donors. The study aimed to test whether cataloging public T cell receptors could reveal signatures of past pathogen exposure. The study used immunosequencing to profile the T cell repertoires of several hundred subjects and linked those repertoires to cytomegalovirus serostatus. In addition to the first cohort of 666 subjects, a separate validation cohort of some 120 different subjects was used. High-throughput TCR immunosequencing, statistical association of individual TCRs with disease status, and machine learning were combined to predict cytomegalovirus infection status. A later analysis re-analyzed previously published TCR beta repertoires from approximately 700 donors and added high-resolution HLA genotyping to study TCR occurrence patterns. Rather than drawing on any new phenotypic data, the later analysis identified candidate immune exposures from TCR beta sequences and the way those sequences occurred across donors. An earlier analysis of more than 450 of the donors used high-throughput TCR beta sequencing to judge whether each TCR beta V gene segment behaved as functional or pseudogenic. Alongside the repertoire data, information on donor age, sex, ethnicity and CMV serostatus was compiled. A later genetic analysis used genome-wide SNP genotypes for about 55% of the 666 donors, treating that subset as a discovery cohort. All discovery cohort repertoires had been generated using a single sequencing platform. Both class I and class II loci were covered by HLA typing, at four-digit resolution. Typing coverage varied by locus: roughly 629-640 donors for A, B, C, DRB1 and DQB1; around 560 for DQA1; more than 600 for DPA1; roughly 450 for DPB1. Because of strong linkage in the cohort, roughly five DR-DQ haplotypes were treated as single units for association and clustering. Among 398 genotyped donors of the cohort, an average of approximately 240,000 unique TCR beta nucleotide sequences were sequenced per donor, 15% to 20% of them non-productive. Overall study results and their limits: The sequencing pipeline was judged likely to have produced a cluster of highly shared sequence variants as a technical artifact. Compared with the roughly 700-donor mean, donors in an Asian-associated ancestry cluster had fewer N-insertions in productive TCRs, according to a later genetic analysis. The classifier was reported to diagnose cytomegalovirus status with high specificity and sensitivity in both the original and validation cohorts. Broadly in line with IMGT annotations, most TCR beta V segments showed up in productive rearrangements about 87% or about 30% of the time in an earlier analysis of 587 of the donors. In a later analysis, the rate of TCR association differed among HLA loci, with DRB1 alleles having the most associated TCRs and HLA-C alleles having the fewest. A further reported finding was that TCR beta sequences accurately predicted the HLA-A and HLA-B alleles for most subjects in the first cohort. Because HLA typing was unavailable for some donors at each locus, only the typed subset was used in association tests. A later genetic analysis associated a missense DCLRE1C variant with V-gene and J-gene trimming of TCR beta chains, and an independent cohort replicated the association. When HLA alleles, especially DR and DQ, strongly co-occurred, attributing TCR associations to individual alleles was difficult. Linkage disequilibrium might explain the correlated functional status among segregating V segments, but an unknown experimental factor could not be ruled out. In this cohort, only TCR beta chains were sequenced, and detectable features were limited by the absence of alpha or paired-chain data. Three of the identified cytomegalovirus-associated TCR beta chains were confirmed in vitro to be specific for cytomegalovirus antigens. In a later analysis, HLA-associated TCR beta chains were found to be more clonally expanded and to have lower generation probabilities than equally common non-associated chains. Seventeen rarely observed V segments, including chromosome 9 orphons, were excluded from the earlier analysis of some 590 of the donors because counts were too low. The presence/absence analyses assumed that sequencing depth was roughly uniform across donors, and that assumption may not be true. According to the authors, the approach could potentially be generalized to other disease states and immunological phenotypes. In a later analysis, most CMV-associated TCR beta chains were found to appear HLA-restricted, with HLA associations seemingly driven largely by CMV exposure. Most TCR sequences were seen in very few donors, while some public TCRs were found in many individuals. In a later analysis, more than 15,000 TCR beta sequences were associated with specific HLA alleles at a false discovery rate of 0.05. According to a later analysis, parvovirus B19, influenza, CMV and Epstein-Barr virus appeared linked to several top co-occurrence clusters. The only immune exposure information available for the cohort was CMV serostatus. The study listed 150 to 200 TCR beta chains as associated with cytomegalovirus.

As regards this clone: Its binding antigen is unknown. It has no much larger one-base neighbor in the sample; base qualities were not kept.

The cohort comprised several hundred healthy bone marrow donors. Cohort members were all nominally healthy when sampled, although unrecorded immune exposures were likely present. The donor tested CMV seropositive, placing the donor among the approximately 290 seropositive members of the cohort. A peripheral blood sample was provided by each donor, and peripheral blood mononuclear cells were used for TCR beta sequencing. Genomic DNA extraction from the blood cell samples was performed with the Qiagen DNeasy Blood Extraction Kit. The receptor library was made with the immunoSEQ multiplex PCR assay. A mixture of 60 forward primers for TCR Vbeta segments and 13 reverse primers for TCR Jbeta segments was used in the multiplex PCR. Amplification of the CDR3 region of rearranged TCR beta genes was performed with a multiplex PCR assay on genomic DNA. The amplified TCR beta libraries were sequenced on the Illumina HiSeq System as 87-base-pair reads. Concerning the study's data processing: A later analysis tallied approximately 87 million unique TCR beta chains across the roughly 610 repertoires, and approximately 12 million of those chains were shared by two or more donors. Raw reads were error-corrected and collapsed into unique sequences with a nearest-neighbor algorithm that merged closely related sequences to remove PCR and sequencing errors. V, D and J gene segments were assigned by aligning CDR3 sequences to IMGT reference sequences. For a sequence to be retained, a match of at least six nucleotides was required to both a V gene segment and a J gene segment. Rearrangements were classified as productive when the CDR3 lacked stop codons and remained in frame with V and J, and all other rearrangements were classified as non-productive. Following IMGT convention, CDR3 was defined as the stretch from the second conserved V-encoded cysteine up to the conserved J-encoded phenylalanine. The earlier analysis of 450 to 750 of the donors excluded any sequence lacking an unambiguous match to a single V gene segment. An earlier analysis of roughly 590 of the donors called V segments functional above 56.7% productive rearrangements and segregating when the between-donor standard deviation exceeded 5%. A statistical classification framework was developed to diagnose cytomegalovirus status using the catalog of TCR beta chain sequences. A later analysis assigned V and J genes by comparing TCR nucleotide sequences with IMGT/GENE-DB human TR gene sequences. Using the TCRdist pipeline, a later analysis assigned CDR3 sequences along with most-parsimonious VDJ recombination scenarios. In a later analysis, each TCR beta chain was defined by its CDR3 amino acid sequence together with its V-gene family, and reads without a unique V-gene family were excluded. A later analysis removed 592 highly shared, low-generation-probability nucleotide sequences to deal with suspected cross-contamination and a sequencing artifact. In a later analysis, a clonal expansion index for each public chain was calculated from normalized within-repertoire ranks of inferred template counts. Generation probabilities in a later analysis came from a VDJ recombination model fitted to out-of-frame rearrangements, and those results were checked against IGoR. A later analysis scored TCR-TCR, TCR-HLA and TCR-CMV co-occurrence with hypergeometric tests, applying a repertoire-size bias correction to TCR pairs. In a later analysis, false discovery rates were estimated by permuting HLA or CMV assignments 20 times. A later analysis grouped co-occurring TCRs with DBSCAN, adding TCRdist sequence similarity when clustering within HLA-allele-positive subsets. Repertoires with fewer than 30,000 or more than 120,000 public chains were left out of co-occurrence clustering, as were about five repertoires with anomalous nucleotide sharing. The table was pulled from immuneACCESS by TCRdb, which kept in-frame rearrangements only. Such tables lose some clones; where checked, under half of the loss comes from unresolved V genes, and the rest has no known cause. The DNA was the basis for D and trimming; V, J and clone size are from that table. The sample contains 150,000 to 200,000 clones, 60% to 80% of them found a single time. Clones ranked in the top ten supply roughly an eighth of the sample.

Sequenced: PBMCs. The receptor was derived from a man aged 45-65 years in good health and CMV-seropositive.

In nucleotide form, the sequence is TGTGCTAGTGGCTCCGATGACAGAAGCTCCTATAATTCACCCCTCCACTTT. This sequence encodes CASGSDDRSSYNSPLHF. This sequence uses TRBV12-5 and TRBJ1-6; tentative D gene TRBD1, with 5 bases matching. CDR3 length: 17 amino acids, cysteine to phenylalanine. Only the CDR3 region is kept as DNA, spanning 51 bases read in frame from base 1. Trimming at the junction amounts to 6 bases on V and 0 bases on J, and the germline ends lie 15 bases apart. The germline V gene provides CDR1 LGHNT and CDR2 FRNRAP. When the CDR3 is completed using the reference TRBV12-5 and TRBJ1-6 genes on either side, the full variable domain is DARVTQTPRHKVTEMGQEVTMRCQPILGHNTVFWYRQTMMQGLELLAYFRNRAPLDDSGMPKDRFSAEMPDATLATLKIQPSEPRDSAVYFCASGSDDRSSYNSPLHFGNGTRLTVT.